This record looks at one T cell receptor (beta chain) sequence and its context. What it binds is not known. The length of the CDR3 is 16 residues. Germline assignment: CDR1 SGHAT and CDR2 FQNNGV. J lost 5 bases, V lost 1 base, and 8 bases had no gene match. This specimen belongs to a study of cytomegalovirus exposure and HLA in healthy donors. Study summary: Earlier work reported approximately 100 million unique TCR beta sequences from some 180 million T cells. Study observations and caveats: TCR beta chains associated with HLA were, in a later analysis, more clonally expanded than equally common others. Analysis performed later found more than 15,000 TCR beta sequences associated with HLA alleles at 0.05 false discovery rate. The investigators catalogued 150 or so TCR beta chains as cytomegalovirus-associated.

PCR primers comprised 60 Vbeta and 13 Jbeta primers. Produced via immunoSEQ multiplex PCR; TCRdb's table is partial and in-frame only. The data hold 40,000 to 45,000 clones, with 75% to 90% observed a single time. This clonotype originated in a woman in her thirties or forties in good health and CMV-seropositive. The sample comprised PBMCs. The chain links TRBV11-2 to TRBJ2-5; 9 bases line up with TRBD2. DNA for the CDR3: TGTGCCAGCAGCTTAGGGGGCGGGAGGGCCGGCGAGACCCAGTACTTC. As protein: CASSLGGGRAGETQYF.